This section outlines one T cell receptor beta chain sequence together with its context. Its specificity is unknown. The CDR3 contains 15 residues. Trimming took 5 bases from V and 4 from J, leaving 17 bases between them. Germline assignment: CDR1 MNHEY and CDR2 SVGEGT. This sample was included in a study of blood T cells in healthy people across ages. As for the study in general: About one barcoded beta molecule was captured per two T cells (by template switching).

Together with a sample-barcoded 5' primer, a J-beta primer mix was included in a second PCR lasting roughly 6 to 12 cycles. Each CDR3 protein gets one entry after TCRdb re-called the 5' RACE reads with MiXCR. The table shows about 940,000 distinct CDR3 sequences, with approximately 49% occurring only once. Findings and caveats of the study: Per-million-T-cell TCR beta diversity fell roughly linearly with age. Reliance upon unsorted PBMCs precluded definitive naive versus antigen-experienced comparison.

The sequenced sample consisted of blood. The sequence was obtained from a man aged 30 to 39 in good health. V usage is TRBV6-2 or TRBV6-3 and J usage is TRBJ1-2; possible D gene TRBD1, 6 bases. DNA for the CDR3: TGTGCCAGCAGTCAGTGGGACCGACAGGCCTATGGCTACACCTTC. Translating it yields CASSQWDRQAYGYTF.